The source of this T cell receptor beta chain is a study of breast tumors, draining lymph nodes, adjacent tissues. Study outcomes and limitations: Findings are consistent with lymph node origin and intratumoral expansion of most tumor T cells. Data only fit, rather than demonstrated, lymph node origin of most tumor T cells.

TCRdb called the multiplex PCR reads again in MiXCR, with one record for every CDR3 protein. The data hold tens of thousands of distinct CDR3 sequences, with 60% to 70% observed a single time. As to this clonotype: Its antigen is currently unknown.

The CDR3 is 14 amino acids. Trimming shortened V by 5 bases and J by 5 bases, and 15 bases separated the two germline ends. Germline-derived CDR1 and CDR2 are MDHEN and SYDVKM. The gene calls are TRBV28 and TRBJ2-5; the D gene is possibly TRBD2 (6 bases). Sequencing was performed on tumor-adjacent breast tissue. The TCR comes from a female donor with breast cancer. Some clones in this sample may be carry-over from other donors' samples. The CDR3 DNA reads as TGTGCCAGCAGTATGGGACTTACCACCGAGACCCAGTACTTC. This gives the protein CASSMGLTTETQYF.